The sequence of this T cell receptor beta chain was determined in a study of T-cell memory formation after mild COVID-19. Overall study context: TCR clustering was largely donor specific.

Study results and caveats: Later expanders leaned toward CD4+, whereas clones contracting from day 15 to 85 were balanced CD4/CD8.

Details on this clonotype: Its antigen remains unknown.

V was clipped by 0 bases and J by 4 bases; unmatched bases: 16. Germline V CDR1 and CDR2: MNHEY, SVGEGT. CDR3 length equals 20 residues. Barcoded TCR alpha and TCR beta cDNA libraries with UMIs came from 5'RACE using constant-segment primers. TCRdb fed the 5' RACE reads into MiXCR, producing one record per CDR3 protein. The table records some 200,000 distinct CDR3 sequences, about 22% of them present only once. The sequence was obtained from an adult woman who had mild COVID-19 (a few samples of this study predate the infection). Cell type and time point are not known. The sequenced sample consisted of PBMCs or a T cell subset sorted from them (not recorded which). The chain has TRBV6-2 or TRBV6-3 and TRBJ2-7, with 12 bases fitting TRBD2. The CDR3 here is CASSYSGLAGHGVNLYEQYF. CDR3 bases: TGTGCCAGCAGTTACTCTGGACTAGCGGGACATGGGGTAAATTTGTACGAGCAGTACTTC.